These 9 T cell receptor beta chains share one sample of origin, sequenced in a study of CD8 T cells in ankylosing spondylitis. Via MiXCR, TCRdb re-called the 5' RACE reads, giving one row per CDR3 protein. The sample has 25,000 to 35,000 distinct CDR3 sequences; about 5.1% are singletons. Sequencing was performed on blood, either unsorted or a sorted T cell fraction (not recorded which). The receptors stem from a female donor with ankylosing spondylitis or in good health (not recorded which).

V and J are TRBV9 and TRBJ1-1; D gene unclear. Germline CDR1 SGDLS, CDR2 YYNGEE. V gave up 4 bases and J gave up 1 base, with 8 bases separating them. There are 13 residues in the CDR3. The CDR3 protein is CASSLNKNTEAFF. DNA for the CDR3: TGTGCCAGCAGCCTCAACAAGAACACTGAAGCTTTCTTT.

In its sample, this clonotype ranks as medium-sized. The V call is TRBV9, the J call TRBJ1-6; D remains ambiguous. V was shortened by 4 bases and J by 5 bases, with 4 bases between the two germline ends. There are 12 residues in the CDR3. Germline lookup yields CDR1 SGDLS and CDR2 YYNGEE. CDR3 sequence (DNA): TGTGCCAGCAGCCTAAATAATTCACCCCTCCACTTT. Its translation is CASSLNNSPLHF.

This clonotype was found many times. This chain connects TRBV9 to TRBJ2-3; either TRBD1 or TRBD2 may fit D (5 bases each). CDR1 is SGDLS and CDR2 is YYNGEE in the germline V gene. This CDR3 is built from 16 residues. With 2 bases removed from V and 1 base from J, the gap between germline ends came to 14 bases. CDR3 DNA: TGTGCCAGCAGCGTTCTTGGGGGTAGCGGCACAGATACGCAGTATTTT. Translating gives CASSVLGGSGTDTQYF.

This clonotype is medium-sized (0.01 to 0.1%) by share. The J gene is TRBJ2-4, the V gene TRBV9, with 7 bases identical to TRBD1. The V and J ends lost 4 bases and 5 bases, in that order; junction bases with no gene match: 15. The CDR3 extends over 17 amino acids. Germline V lookup: CDR1 SGDLS, CDR2 YYNGEE. CDR3 nucleotide sequence: TGTGCCAGCAGCTCGTCATTACGACAGGGCTCCGAAAACATTCAGTACTTC. This gives the protein CASSSSLRQGSENIQYF. Drawing the rest from reference TRBV9 and TRBJ2-4, the complete variable domain is DSGVTQTPKHLITATGQRVTLRCSPRSGDLSVYWYQQSLDQGLQFLIQYYNGEERAKGNILERFSAQQFPDLHSELNLSSLELGDSALYFCASSSSLRQGSENIQYFGAGTRLSVL.

This clonotype was found many times. The chain's CDR3 is CASSVATSGRHEQFF. CDR3 coding DNA: TGTGCCAGCAGCGTAGCCACTAGCGGGAGACATGAGCAGTTCTTC. This chain connects TRBV9 to TRBJ2-1; 11 bases match TRBD2. The CDR3 runs 15 residues. Germline V gives CDR1 SGDLS, CDR2 YYNGEE. V lost 0 bases and J lost 8; bases outside the gene matches: 4.

This clonotype was seen repeatedly, ten times or more. The CDR3 DNA reads TGTGCCAGCAGCGTAGGTTCTGAAGAGACCCAGTACTTC. It codes for CASSVGSEETQYF. This chain links TRBV9 with TRBJ2-5, with D hard to call. The V gene lost 0 bases and the J gene lost 3 bases, with 6 bases spanning the gap. The CDR3 covers 13 residues. Germline values: CDR1 SGDLS, CDR2 YYNGEE.

The sample holds many counts of this clonotype. The chain is built from TRBV9 and TRBJ2-1; D may match TRBD1 or TRBD2 (6 bases each). This CDR3 is built from 16 residues. Trimming pared 0 bases from V and 8 bases from J, leaving 18 bases between. Germline loops: CDR1 SGDLS, CDR2 YYNGEE. The CDR3 DNA reads as TGTGCCAGCAGCGTAGGGGGGGCGAAACCTTACGATGAGCAGTTCTTC. This gives the protein CASSVGGAKPYDEQFF. The entire variable domain, with the rest obtained from reference TRBV9 and TRBJ2-1, is as follows: DSGVTQTPKHLITATGQRVTLRCSPRSGDLSVYWYQQSLDQGLQFLIQYYNGEERAKGNILERFSAQQFPDLHSELNLSSLELGDSALYFCASSVGGAKPYDEQFFGPGTRLTVL.

In this sample, this clonotype turned up many times. J is TRBJ2-5 and V is TRBV9, with 12 bases fitting TRBD2. This CDR3 has 16 amino acids. Germline V gene sequence: CDR1 SGDLS, CDR2 YYNGEE. With 4 bases clipped from V and 5 bases from J, the junction kept 9 bases outside the gene matches. CDR3 coding DNA: TGTGCCAGCAGCCCAGGACTAGCGGGAATATGGGAGACCCAGTACTTC. Residues: CASSPGLAGIWETQYF.

A remark on this clonotype: A much larger clone differs from this one at a single base, so this may be a read error. The chain links TRBV9 to TRBJ1-3; 7 bases agree with TRBD1. CDR1 is SGDLS and CDR2 is YYNGEE in the germline V gene. The CDR3 length is 15 residues. The CDR3 sequence is CARSAGTDSGNTIYF. The CDR3 region has the DNA TGTGCCAGAAGCGCCGGGACAGACTCTGGAAACACCATATATTTT.